This T cell receptor beta chain derives from a study of radiotherapy plus CTLA-4 blockade in lung cancer. With 4 bases removed from V and 6 bases from J, the gap between germline ends came to 9 bases. The CDR3 runs 12 residues. Germline assignment: CDR1 MNHEY and CDR2 SVGAGI. Assay used: immunoSEQ multiplex PCR; TCRdb lists only in-frame clones, some missing. The table records around 72,000 clones, roughly 78% of them present only once. The chain has TRBV6-5 and TRBJ1-2; D gene unclear. This TCR derives from a human donor with non-small cell lung cancer who had a complete response to radiotherapy plus ipilimumab. The input for sequencing was peripheral blood, taken from a patient treated with radiotherapy plus ipilimumab. This CDR3 reads CASSSPTDGYTF. CDR3 sequence (DNA): TGTGCCAGCAGTTCCCCGACGGATGGCTACACCTTC.